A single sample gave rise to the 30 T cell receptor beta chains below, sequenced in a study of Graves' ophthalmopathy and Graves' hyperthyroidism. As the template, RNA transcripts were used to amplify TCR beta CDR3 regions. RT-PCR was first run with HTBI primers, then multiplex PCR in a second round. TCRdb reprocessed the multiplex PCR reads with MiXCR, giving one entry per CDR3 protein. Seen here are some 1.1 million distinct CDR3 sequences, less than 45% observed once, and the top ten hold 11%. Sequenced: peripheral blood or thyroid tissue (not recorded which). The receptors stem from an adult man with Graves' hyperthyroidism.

CDR3 nucleotides: TGTGCCAGCAGTCCCATACGCGCCGGGGAGCTGTTTTTT. It encodes CASSPIRAGELFF. The chain combines TRBV28 with TRBJ2-2; unclear D gene. V was trimmed by 5 bases and J by 6 bases, leaving 10 bases between them. The CDR3 contains 13 residues. From germline, CDR1 is MDHEN and CDR2 SYDVKM.

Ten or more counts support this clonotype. This CDR3 reads CSASGHFYGYTF. The DNA for the CDR3 is TGCAGTGCTAGCGGGCACTTCTATGGCTACACCTTC. This chain joins TRBV20-1 and TRBJ1-2, with D unclear. V lost 3 bases, J lost 4 bases, and 9 bases lay in between. The CDR3 consists of 12 residues. Germline assignment: CDR1 DFQATT and CDR2 SNEGSKA (reference sequence).

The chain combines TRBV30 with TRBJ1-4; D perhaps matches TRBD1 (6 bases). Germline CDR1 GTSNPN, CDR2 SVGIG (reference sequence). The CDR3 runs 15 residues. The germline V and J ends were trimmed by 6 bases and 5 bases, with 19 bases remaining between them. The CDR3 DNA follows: TGTGCCTGCCATACGACACAGGGACCAAATGAAAAACTGTTTTTT. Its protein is CACHTTQGPNEKLFF.

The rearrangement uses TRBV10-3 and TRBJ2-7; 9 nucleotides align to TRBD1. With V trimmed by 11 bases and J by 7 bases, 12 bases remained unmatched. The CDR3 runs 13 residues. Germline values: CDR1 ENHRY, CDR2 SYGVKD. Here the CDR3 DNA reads TGTGCCCGCAGGACAGGGGTTTCGAGAGAGCAGTACTTC. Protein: CARRTGVSREQYF.

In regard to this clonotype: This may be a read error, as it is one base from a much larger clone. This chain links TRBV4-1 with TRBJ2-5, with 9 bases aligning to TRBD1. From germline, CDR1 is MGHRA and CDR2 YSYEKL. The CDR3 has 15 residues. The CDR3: CASSQGGQGGEIQYF. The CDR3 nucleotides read TGCGCCAGCAGCCAGGGGGGACAGGGAGGCGAGATCCAGTACTTC.

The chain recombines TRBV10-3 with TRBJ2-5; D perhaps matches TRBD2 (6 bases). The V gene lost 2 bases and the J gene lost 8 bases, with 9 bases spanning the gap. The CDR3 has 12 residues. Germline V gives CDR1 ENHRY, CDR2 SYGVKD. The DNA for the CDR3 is TGTGCCATCAGTGAGAGGGCGGGAACCCAGTACTTC. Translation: CAISERAGTQYF.

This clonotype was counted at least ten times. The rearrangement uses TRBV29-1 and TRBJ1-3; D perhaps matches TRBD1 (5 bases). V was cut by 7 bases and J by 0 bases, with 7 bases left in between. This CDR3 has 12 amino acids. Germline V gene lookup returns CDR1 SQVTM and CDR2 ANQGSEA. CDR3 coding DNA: TGCAGCGCCGGGGGCTCTGGAAACACCATATATTTT. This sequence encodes CSAGGSGNTIYF.

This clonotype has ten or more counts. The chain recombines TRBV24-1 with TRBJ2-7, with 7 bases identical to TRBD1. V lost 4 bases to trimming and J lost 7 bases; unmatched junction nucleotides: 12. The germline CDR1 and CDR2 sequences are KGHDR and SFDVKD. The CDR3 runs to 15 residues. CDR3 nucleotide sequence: TGTGCCACCAGTGAGGGGGACAGACTCTTGAGTGAGCAGTACTTC. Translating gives CATSEGDRLLSEQYF.

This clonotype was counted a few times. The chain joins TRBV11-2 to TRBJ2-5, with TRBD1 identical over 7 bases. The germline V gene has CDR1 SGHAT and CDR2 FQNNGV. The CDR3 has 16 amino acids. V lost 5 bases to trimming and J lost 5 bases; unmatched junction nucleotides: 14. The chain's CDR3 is CASSPQGVPQGETQYF. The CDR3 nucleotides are TGTGCCAGCAGCCCCCAGGGGGTTCCACAGGGGGAGACCCAGTACTTC.

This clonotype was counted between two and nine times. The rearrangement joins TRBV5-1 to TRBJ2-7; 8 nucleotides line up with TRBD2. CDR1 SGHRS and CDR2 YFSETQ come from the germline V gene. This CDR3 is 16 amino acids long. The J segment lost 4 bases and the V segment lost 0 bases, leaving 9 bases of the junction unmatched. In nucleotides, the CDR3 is TGCGCCAGCAGCTTGGTAAACGGGAGGGCCGTGTACGAGCAGTACTTC. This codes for CASSLVNGRAVYEQYF.

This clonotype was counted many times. The CDR3 reads CSASGRKTQYF. Written as DNA, the CDR3 is TGCAGTGCTAGCGGGAGGAAGACCCAGTACTTC. The V and J genes are TRBV20-1 and TRBJ2-5; TRBD2 matches at 7 bases. Unmatched junction bases numbered 1, after V lost 3 bases and J lost 6 bases. The V gene's germline CDR1 is DFQATT and CDR2 SNEGSKA (reference sequence). The length of the CDR3 is 11 residues.

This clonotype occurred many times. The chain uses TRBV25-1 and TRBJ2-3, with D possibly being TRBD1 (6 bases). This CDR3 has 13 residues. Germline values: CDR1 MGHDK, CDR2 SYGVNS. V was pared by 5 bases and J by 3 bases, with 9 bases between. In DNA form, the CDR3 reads TGTGCCAGCAGTACGACAGGAACAGATACGCAGTATTTT. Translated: CASSTTGTDTQYF. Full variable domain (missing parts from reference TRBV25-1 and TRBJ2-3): EADIYQTPRYLVIGTGKKITLECSQTMGHDKMYWYQQDPGMELHLIHYSYGVNSTEKGDLSSESTVSRIRTEHFPLTLESARPSHTSQYLCASSTTGTDTQYFGPGTRLTVL.

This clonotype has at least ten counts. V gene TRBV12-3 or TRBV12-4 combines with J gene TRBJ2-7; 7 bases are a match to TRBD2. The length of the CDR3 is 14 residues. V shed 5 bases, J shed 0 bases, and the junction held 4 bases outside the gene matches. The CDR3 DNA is TGTGCCAGCAGTAAAGGGGAGGGCTCCTACGAGCAGTACTTC. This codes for CASSKGEGSYEQYF.

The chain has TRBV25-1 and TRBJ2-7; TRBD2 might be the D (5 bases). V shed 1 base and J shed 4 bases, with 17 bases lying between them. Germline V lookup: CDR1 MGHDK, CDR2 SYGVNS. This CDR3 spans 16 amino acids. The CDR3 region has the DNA TGTGCCAGCAGTGAATTCGGAGGCTTGGAATCTTACGAGCAGTACTTC. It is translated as CASSEFGGLESYEQYF.

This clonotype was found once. DNA of the CDR3: TGTGCCAGCAGGAACACGAACACCGGGGAGCTGTTTTTT. Its translation: CASRNTNTGELFF. This rearrangement joins TRBV28 to TRBJ2-2; D unclear. Trimming cost V 6 bases and J 0 bases, with 5 bases left between them. This CDR3 region has 13 residues. CDR1 MDHEN and CDR2 SYDVKM come from the germline V gene.

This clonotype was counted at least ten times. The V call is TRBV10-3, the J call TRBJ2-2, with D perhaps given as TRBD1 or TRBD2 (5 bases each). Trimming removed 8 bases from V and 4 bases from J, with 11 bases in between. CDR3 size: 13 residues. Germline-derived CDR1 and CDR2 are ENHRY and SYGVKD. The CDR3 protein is CAIGSGGTGELFF. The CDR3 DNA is TGTGCCATCGGGTCTGGGGGCACCGGGGAGCTGTTTTTT.

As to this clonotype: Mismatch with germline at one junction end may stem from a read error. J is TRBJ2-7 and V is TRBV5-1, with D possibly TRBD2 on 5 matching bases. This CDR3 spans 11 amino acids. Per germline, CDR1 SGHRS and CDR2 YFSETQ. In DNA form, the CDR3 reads TGCGCCAGCAGCTACGCCGGGGAGCTGTACTTC. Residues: CASSYAGELYF.

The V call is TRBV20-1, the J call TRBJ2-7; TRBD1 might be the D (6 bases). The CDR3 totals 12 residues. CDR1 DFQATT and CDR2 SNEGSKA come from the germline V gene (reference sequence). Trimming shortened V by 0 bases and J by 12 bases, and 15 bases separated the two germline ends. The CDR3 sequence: CSARDFGTLGYF. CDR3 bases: TGCAGTGCTAGAGATTTCGGGACACTGGGGTACTTC.

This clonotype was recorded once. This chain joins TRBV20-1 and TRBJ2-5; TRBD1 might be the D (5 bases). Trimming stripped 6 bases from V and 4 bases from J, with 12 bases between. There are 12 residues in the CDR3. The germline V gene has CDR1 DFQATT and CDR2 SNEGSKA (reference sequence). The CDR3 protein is CSALFQGETQYF. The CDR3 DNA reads TGCAGTGCCTTATTCCAGGGAGAGACCCAGTACTTC.

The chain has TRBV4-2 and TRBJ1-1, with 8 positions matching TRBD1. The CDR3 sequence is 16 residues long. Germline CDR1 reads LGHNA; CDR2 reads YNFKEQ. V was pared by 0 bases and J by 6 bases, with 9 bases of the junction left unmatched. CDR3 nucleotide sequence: TGTGCCAGCAGCCAAGATAAGGCAGGGGGCAACGCTGAAGCTTTCTTT. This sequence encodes CASSQDKAGGNAEAFF.

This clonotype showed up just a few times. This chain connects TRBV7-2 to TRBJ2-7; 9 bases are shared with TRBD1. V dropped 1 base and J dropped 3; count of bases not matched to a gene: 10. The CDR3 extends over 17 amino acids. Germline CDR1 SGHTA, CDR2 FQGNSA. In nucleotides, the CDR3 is TGTGCCAGCAGCTTAGTGGGACAGGGCTCTTTAATCTACGAGCAGTACTTC. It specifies CASSLVGQGSLIYEQYF.

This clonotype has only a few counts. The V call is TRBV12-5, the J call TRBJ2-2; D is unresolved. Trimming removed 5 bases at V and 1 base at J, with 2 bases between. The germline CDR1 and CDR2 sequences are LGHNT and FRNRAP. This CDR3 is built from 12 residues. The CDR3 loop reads CASGKNTGELFF. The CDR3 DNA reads TGTGCTAGTGGTAAGAACACCGGGGAGCTGTTTTTT.

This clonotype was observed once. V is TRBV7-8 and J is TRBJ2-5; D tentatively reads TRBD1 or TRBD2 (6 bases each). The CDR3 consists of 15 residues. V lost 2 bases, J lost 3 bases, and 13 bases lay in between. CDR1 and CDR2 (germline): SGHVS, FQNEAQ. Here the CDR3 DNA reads TGTGCCAGCAGCTTACCTGGGGGGCCGGAAGAGACCCAGTACTTC. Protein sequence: CASSLPGGPEETQYF.

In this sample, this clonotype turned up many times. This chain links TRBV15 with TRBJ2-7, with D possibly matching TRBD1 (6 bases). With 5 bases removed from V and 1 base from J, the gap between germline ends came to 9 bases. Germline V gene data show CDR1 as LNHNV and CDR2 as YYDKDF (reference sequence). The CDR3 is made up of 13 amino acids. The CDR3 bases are TGTGCCACCAGCGCGGACAGTTCCTACGAGCAGTACTTC. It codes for CATSADSSYEQYF.

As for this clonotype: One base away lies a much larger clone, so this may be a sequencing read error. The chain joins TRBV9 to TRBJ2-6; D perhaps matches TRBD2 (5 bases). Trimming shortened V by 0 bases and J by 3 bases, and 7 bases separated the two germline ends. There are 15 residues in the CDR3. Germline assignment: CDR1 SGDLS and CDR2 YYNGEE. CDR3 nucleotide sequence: TGTGCCAGCAGCGTAGGAGGGATTGGGGCCAACGTCCTGACTTTC. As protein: CASSVGGIGANVLTF. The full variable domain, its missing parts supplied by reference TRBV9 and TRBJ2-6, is DSGVTQTPKHLITATGQRVTLRCSPRSGDLSVYWYQQSLDQGLQFLIQYYNGEERAKGNILERFSAQQFPDLHSELNLSSLELGDSALYFCASSVGGIGANVLTFGAGSRLTVL.

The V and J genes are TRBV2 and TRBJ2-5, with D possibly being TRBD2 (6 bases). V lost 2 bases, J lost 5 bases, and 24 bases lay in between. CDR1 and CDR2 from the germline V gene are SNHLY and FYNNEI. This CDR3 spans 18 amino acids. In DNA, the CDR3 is TGTGCCAGCAGTGAACCCCCCTGGCGGGGTCCCCATAATGAGACCCAGTACTTC. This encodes CASSEPPWRGPHNETQYF.

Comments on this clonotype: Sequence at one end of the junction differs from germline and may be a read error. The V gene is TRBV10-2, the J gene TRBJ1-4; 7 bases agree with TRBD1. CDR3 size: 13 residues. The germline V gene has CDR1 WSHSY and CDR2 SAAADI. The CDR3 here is CASTGDSWEKLFF. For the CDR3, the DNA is TGTGCCAGCACCGGGGACAGTTGGGAAAAACTGTTTTTT.

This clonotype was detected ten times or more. CDR3 nucleotide sequence: TGCAGTGCCAGCCCACACCACCAATCCTACGAGCAGTACTTC. It yields the protein CSASPHHQSYEQYF. This chain links TRBV20-1 with TRBJ2-7, with no clear D. Trimming shortened V by 6 bases and J by 1 base, and 16 bases separated the two germline ends. CDR1 DFQATT and CDR2 SNEGSKA come from the germline V gene (reference sequence). This CDR3 is built from 14 residues.

The chain's CDR3 is CATSDPSADSGKRAGQYF. CDR3 sequence (DNA): TGTGCCACCAGTGACCCCTCGGCGGATAGCGGGAAGAGAGCCGGGCAGTACTTC. The chain recombines TRBV24-1 with TRBJ2-7; 8 bases fit TRBD2. Germline V gene data show CDR1 as KGHDR and CDR2 as SFDVKD. V shed 4 bases and J 9 bases; nucleotides not matched to a gene: 22. The CDR3 is made up of 18 amino acids.

CDR3 in DNA: TGTGCCAGCACCCAGGGACGCAAACAGGGCACCGGGGAGCTGTTTTTT. It codes for CASTQGRKQGTGELFF. The rearrangement links TRBV6-5 to TRBJ2-2, with a possible D match to TRBD1 (6 bases). CDR3 length equals 16 residues. Germline CDR1 is MNHEY and CDR2 is SVGAGI. V was trimmed by 7 bases and J by 4 bases, leaving 19 bases between them.